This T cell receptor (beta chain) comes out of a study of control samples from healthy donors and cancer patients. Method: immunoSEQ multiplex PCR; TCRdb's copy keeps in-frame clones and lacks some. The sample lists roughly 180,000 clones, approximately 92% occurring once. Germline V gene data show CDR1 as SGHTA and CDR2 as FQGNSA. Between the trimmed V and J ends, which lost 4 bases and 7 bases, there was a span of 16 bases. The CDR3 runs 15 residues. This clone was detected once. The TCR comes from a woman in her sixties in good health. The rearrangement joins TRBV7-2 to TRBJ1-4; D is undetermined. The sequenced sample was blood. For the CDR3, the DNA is TGTGCCAGCAGCTCGGTAGGATCGGGCGGTGAAAAACTGTTTTTT. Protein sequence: CASSSVGSGGEKLFF.